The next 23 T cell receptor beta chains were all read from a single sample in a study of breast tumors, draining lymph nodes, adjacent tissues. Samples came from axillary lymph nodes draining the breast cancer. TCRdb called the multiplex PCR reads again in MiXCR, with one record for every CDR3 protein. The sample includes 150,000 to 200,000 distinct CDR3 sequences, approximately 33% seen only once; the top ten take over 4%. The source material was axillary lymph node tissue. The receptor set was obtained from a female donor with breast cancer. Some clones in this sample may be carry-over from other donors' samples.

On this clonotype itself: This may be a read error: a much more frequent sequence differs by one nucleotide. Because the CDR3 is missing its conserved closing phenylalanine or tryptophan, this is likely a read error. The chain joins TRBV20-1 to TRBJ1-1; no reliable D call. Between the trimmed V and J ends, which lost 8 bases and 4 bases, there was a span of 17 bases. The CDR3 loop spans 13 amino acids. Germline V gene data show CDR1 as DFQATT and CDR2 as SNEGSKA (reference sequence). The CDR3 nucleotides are TGCAGTCGCGGGAGTTCCCGGGGCACTGAAGCTTTCTGT. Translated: CSRGSSRGTEAFC.

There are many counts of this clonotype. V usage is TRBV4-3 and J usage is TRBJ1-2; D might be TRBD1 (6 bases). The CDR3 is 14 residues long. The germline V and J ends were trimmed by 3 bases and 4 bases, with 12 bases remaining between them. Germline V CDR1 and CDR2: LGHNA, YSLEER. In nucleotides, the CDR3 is TGCGCCAGCAGCCACTACAGGGATCCCTATGGCTACACCTTC. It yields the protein CASSHYRDPYGYTF.

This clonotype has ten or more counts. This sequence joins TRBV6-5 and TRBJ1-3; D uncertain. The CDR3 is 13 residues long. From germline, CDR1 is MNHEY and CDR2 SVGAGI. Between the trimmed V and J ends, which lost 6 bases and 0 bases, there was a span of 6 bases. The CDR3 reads CASSFRSGNTIYF. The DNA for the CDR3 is TGTGCCAGCAGCTTCCGCTCTGGAAACACCATATATTTT.

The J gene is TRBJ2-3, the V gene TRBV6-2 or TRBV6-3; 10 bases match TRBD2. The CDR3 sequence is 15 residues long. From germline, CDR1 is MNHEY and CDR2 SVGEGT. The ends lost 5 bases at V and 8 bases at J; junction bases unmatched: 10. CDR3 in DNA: TGTGCCAGCAGTCGAGGAGCGGGAGGGACCGGTACGCAGTATTTT. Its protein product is CASSRGAGGTGTQYF.

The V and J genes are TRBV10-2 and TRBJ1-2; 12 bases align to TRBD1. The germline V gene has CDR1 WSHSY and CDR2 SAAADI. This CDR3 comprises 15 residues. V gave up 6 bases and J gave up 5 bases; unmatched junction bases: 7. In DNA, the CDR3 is TGCGCCAGCAGCCCGGGACAGGGGGCTGTATATGGCTACACCTTC. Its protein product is CASSPGQGAVYGYTF.

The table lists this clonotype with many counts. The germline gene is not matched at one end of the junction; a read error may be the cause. The CDR3 DNA reads TGTGCTAGCAGCAAATCCGGGAACCCAGGAGAAAAACTGTTTTTT. Amino acid sequence: CASSKSGNPGEKLFF. V usage is TRBV7-7 and J usage is TRBJ1-4; D is unclear. The CDR3 runs 15 residues. Germline lookup yields CDR1 SSHAT and CDR2 FNYEAQ (reference sequence).

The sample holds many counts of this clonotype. CDR3: CASSLGGGFYDWYF. The CDR3 nucleotides read TGTGCCAGCAGCTTGGGGGGAGGATTCTACGATTGGTACTTC. V gene TRBV7-2 combines with J gene TRBJ2-7, with a weak D call TRBD2 (6 bases). This CDR3 spans 14 amino acids. Trimming removed 3 bases at V and 12 bases at J, with 21 bases between. In germline, CDR1 is SGHTA, CDR2 FQGNSA.

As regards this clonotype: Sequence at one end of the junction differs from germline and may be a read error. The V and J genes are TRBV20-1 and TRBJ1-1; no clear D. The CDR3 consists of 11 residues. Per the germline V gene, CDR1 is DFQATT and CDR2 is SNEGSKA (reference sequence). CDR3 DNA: TGCAGTGCTAGAGATCCCACTGAAGCTTCCTTT. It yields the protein CSARDPTEASF.

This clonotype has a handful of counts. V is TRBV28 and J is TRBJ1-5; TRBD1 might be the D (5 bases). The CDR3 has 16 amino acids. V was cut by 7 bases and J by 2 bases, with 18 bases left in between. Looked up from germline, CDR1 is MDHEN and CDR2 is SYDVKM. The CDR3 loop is CASTRGREGGNQPQHF. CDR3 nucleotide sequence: TGTGCCAGCACCCGGGGCAGGGAGGGAGGCAATCAGCCCCAGCATTTT. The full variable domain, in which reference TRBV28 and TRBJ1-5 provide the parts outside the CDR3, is DVKVTQSSRYLVKRTGEKVFLECVQDMDHENMFWYRQDPGLGLRLIYFSYDVKMKEKGDIPEGYSVSREKKERFSLILESASTNQTSMYLCASTRGREGGNQPQHFGDGTRLSIL.

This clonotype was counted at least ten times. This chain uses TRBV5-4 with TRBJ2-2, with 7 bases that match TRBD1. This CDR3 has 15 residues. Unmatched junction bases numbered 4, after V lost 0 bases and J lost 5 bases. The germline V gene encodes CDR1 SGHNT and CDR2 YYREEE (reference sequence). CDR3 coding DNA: TGTGCCAGCAGCTTGGGAGCAGGGGGAACCGGGGAGCTGTTTTTT. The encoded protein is CASSLGAGGTGELFF.

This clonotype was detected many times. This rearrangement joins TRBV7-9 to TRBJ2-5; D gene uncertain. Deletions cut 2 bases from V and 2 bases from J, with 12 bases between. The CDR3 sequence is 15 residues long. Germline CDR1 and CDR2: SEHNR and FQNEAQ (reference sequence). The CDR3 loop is CASSLLVRRQETQYF. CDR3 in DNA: TGTGCCAGCAGCTTATTGGTACGGAGACAAGAGACCCAGTACTTC.

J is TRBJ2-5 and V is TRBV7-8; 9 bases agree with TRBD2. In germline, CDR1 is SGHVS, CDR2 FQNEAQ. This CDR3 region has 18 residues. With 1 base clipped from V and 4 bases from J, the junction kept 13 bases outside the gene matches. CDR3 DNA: TGTGCCAGCAGCTTAGTCTCGAGGGGGGTAGCGGGGGTAGAGACCCAGTACTTC. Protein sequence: CASSLVSRGVAGVETQYF.

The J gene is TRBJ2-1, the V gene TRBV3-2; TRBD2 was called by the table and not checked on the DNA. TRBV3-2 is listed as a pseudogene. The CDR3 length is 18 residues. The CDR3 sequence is CASSQGGTRNMSYNEQFF. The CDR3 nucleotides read TGTGCCAGCAGCCAAGGGGGGACTAGGAATATGTCCTACAATGAGCAGTTCTTC.

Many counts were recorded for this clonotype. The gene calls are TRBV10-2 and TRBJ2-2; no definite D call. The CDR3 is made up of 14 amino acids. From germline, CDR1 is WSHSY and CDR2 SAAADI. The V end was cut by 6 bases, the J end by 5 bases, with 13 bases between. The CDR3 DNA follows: TGCGCCAGCAGCTTGGCTACCGATACCGGGGAGCTGTTTTTT. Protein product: CASSLATDTGELFF.

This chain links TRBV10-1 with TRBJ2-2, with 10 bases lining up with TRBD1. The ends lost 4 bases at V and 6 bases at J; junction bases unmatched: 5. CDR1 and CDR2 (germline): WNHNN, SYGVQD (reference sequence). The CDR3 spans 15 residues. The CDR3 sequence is CASSARTGGAGELFF. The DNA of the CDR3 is TGCGCCAGCAGTGCCCGGACAGGGGGTGCCGGGGAGCTGTTTTTT.

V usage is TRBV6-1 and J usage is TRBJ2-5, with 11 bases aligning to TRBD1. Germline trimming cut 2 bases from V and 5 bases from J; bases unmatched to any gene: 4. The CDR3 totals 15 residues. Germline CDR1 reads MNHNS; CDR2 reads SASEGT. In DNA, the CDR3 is TGTGCCAGCAGTGAACGGACAGGGGGCCGTGAGACCCAGTACTTC. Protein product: CASSERTGGRETQYF.

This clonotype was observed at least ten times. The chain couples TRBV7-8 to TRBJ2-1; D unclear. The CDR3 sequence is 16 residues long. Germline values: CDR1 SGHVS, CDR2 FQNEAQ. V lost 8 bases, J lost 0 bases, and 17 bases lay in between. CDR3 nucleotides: TGTGCCAGCCGCCCGAGTAAGGGAAGCTCCTACAATGAGCAGTTCTTC. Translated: CASRPSKGSSYNEQFF. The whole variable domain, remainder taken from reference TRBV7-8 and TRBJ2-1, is GAGVSQSPRYKVAKRGQDVALRCDPISGHVSLFWYQQALGQGPEFLTYFQNEAQLDKSGLPSDRFFAERPEGSVSTLKIQRTQQEDSAVYLCASRPSKGSSYNEQFFGPGTRLTVL.

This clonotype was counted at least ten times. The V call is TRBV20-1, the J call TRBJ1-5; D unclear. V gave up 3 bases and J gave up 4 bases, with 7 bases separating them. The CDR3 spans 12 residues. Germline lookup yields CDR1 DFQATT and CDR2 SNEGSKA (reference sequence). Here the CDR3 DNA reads TGCAGTGCTAGGGATTGGAATCAGCCCCAGCATTTT. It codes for CSARDWNQPQHF.

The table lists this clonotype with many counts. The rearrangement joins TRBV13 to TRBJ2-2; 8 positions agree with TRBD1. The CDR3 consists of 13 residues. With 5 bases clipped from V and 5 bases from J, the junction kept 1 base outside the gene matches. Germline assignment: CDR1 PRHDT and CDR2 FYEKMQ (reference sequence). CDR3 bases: TGTGCCAGCAGCCGGACAGGGACCGGGGAGCTGTTTTTT. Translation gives CASSRTGTGELFF. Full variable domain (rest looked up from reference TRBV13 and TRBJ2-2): AAGVIQSPRHLIKEKRETATLKCYPIPRHDTVYWYQQGPGQDPQFLISFYEKMQSDKGSIPDRFSAQQFSDYHSELNMSSLELGDSALYFCASSRTGTGELFFGEGSRLTVL.

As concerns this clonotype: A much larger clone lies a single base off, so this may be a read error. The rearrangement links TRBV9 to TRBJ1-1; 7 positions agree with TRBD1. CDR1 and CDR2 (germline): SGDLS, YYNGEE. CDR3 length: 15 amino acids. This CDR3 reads CAGSVAGGGGTEAFF. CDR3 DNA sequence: TGTGCCGGCAGCGTAGCAGGAGGGGGCGGTACTGAAGCTTTCTTT.

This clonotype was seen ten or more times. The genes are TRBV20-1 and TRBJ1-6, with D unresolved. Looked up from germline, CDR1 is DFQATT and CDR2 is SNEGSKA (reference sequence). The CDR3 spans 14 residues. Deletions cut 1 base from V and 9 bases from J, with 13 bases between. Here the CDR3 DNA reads TGCAGTGCTAGAGCGGTGGGCCTTGGTTCACCCCTCCACTTT. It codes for CSARAVGLGSPLHF.

CDR3 DNA: TGCAGTGCCAGTCCCGGGACAGGGGTCCCTGGGTATGGCTACACCTTC. It codes for CSASPGTGVPGYGYTF. This chain joins TRBV20-1 and TRBJ1-2; 10 nucleotides agree with TRBD1. The CDR3 is 16 amino acids. The V gene's germline CDR1 is DFQATT and CDR2 SNEGSKA (reference sequence). Trimming cost V 6 bases and J 5 bases; bases outside gene matches: 15.

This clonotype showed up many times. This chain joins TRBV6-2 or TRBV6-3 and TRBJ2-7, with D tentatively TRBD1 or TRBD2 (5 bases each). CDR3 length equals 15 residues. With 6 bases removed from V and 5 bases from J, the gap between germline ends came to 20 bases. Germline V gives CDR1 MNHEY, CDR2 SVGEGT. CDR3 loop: CASRPNLQGRNEQYF. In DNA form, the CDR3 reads TGTGCCAGCAGACCCAACCTCCAGGGACGCAACGAGCAGTACTTC.